This T cell receptor (beta chain) derives from a study of regulatory T cells in long-lasting Graves disease. General study results and limits: TCR diversity in persistent Graves' patients was below that of newly diagnosed ones.

Time point reported: newly diagnosed GD, antithyroid drugs for less than 3 months. RNA extracted from PBMCs served as the sequencing template. The guidelines of the American Thyroid Association were the basis for diagnosing Graves' disease. Both iRepertoire HTBI primers and Arm-PCR of CDR3 regions were used to build the TCR beta libraries. TCRdb analysed the multiplex PCR reads with MiXCR anew, one entry per CDR3 protein. This sample has approximately 470,000 distinct CDR3 sequences; roughly 15% occur once, and the top ten carry about 12%. This CDR3 has 15 residues. The V gene lost 4 bases and the J gene lost 0 bases, with 10 bases spanning the gap. Germline values: CDR1 LGHDT, CDR2 YNNKEL (reference sequence). On this clonotype itself: Its specificity is not known.

These data also formed part of another study, on T cells in Graves' hyperthyroidism and ophthalmopathy. That report notes: Newly diagnosed patients aged 18 to 65 had hyperthyroidism of under 2 months' duration. Researchers found most expanded thyroid clonotypes above 0.001 in blood as well.

The TCR was taken from a man aged 40-50 years with Graves disease. The sequenced sample was peripheral blood mononuclear cells (PBMCs), obtained at new diagnosis, from a patient treated with antithyroid drugs. This sequence joins TRBV3-1 and TRBJ2-4, with D tentatively TRBD2 (5 bases). CDR3 in amino acids: CASSLRTGAKNIQYF. CDR3 nucleotide sequence: TGTGCCAGCAGCCTCCGGACTGGAGCCAAAAACATTCAGTACTTC.